This T cell receptor beta chain is drawn from a study of neurological immune-mediated disorders. The CDR3 has 14 residues. Germline loops: CDR1 LGHDT, CDR2 YNNKEL (reference sequence). With 1 base removed from V and 5 bases from J, the gap between germline ends came to 9 bases. TCRdb redid the calling of the 5' RACE reads with MiXCR, one entry per CDR3 protein. The sample comprises around 40,000 distinct CDR3 sequences, more than 9.5% of which are singletons, and roughly 1.2% rests with the top ten. This clonotype was recorded many times. The sequenced sample was PBMCs. This receptor was taken from a female donor in good health. The chain couples TRBV3-1 to TRBJ1-5; no firm D call. CDR3 amino acids: CASSQGQIHQPQHF. DNA for the CDR3: TGTGCCAGCAGCCAAGGGCAGATCCATCAGCCCCAGCATTTT. Supplemented by reference TRBV3-1 and TRBJ1-5, the full variable domain reads DTAVSQTPKYLVTQMGNDKSIKCEQNLGHDTMYWYKQDSKKFLKIMFSYNNKELIINETVPNRFSPKSPDKAHLNLHINSLELGDSAVYFCASSQGQIHQPQHFGDGTRLSIL.